The 2 T cell receptor beta chains below all came from one sample that was sequenced in a study of T cell responses to AZD1222 COVID-19 vaccine. Assay used: immunoSEQ multiplex PCR; TCRdb lists only in-frame clones, some missing. The sample records more than 85,000 clones, around 87% being singletons. The starting material was peripheral blood, obtained 28 days after the second AZD1222 dose. The receptors derive from an adult who received the AZD1222 COVID-19 vaccine.

This chain connects TRBV9 to TRBJ2-7, with 8 bases identical to TRBD2. Per germline, CDR1 SGDLS and CDR2 YYNGEE. The V segment lost 4 bases and the J segment 0 bases; nucleotides outside the gene matches: 9. The CDR3 is 16 amino acids. This CDR3 reads CASSTYSGASSYEQYF. CDR3 nucleotides: TGTGCCAGCAGCACCTATAGCGGGGCGAGCTCCTACGAGCAGTACTTC.

In its sample, this clone was seen a few times. The genes are TRBV3-1 (or the pseudogene TRBV3-2) and TRBJ1-2, with D uncertain. The V gene's germline CDR1 is LGHDT and CDR2 YNNKEL (reference sequence). CDR3 size: 11 residues. V shed 8 bases and J shed 8 bases, with 12 bases lying between them. CDR3 sequence (DNA): TGTGCCAGCCAATTCACTTGGGGCTACACCTTC. Translated, it gives CASQFTWGYTF.